Each of the 19 T cell receptor beta chains below was sequenced from the same sample in a study of shared clonotypes between healthy human individuals. Assay used: immunoSEQ multiplex PCR; TCRdb lists only in-frame clones, some missing. The sample comprises around 2.3 million clones, roughly 95% of which are singletons, and around 0.13% rests with the top ten. Sequencing was carried out using naive CD4+ T cells sorted from blood. Subset: CD45RA+ positively selected. The receptors derive from a man aged 18 to 29 in good health.

This rearrangement joins TRBV5-1 to TRBJ2-7, with 7 bases fitting TRBD1. Germline CDR1 reads SGHRS; CDR2 reads YFSETQ. The ends lost 4 bases at V and 5 bases at J; junction bases unmatched: 15. This CDR3 has 16 residues. This chain's CDR3 is CASSPDSRQGVHEQYF. In DNA, the CDR3 is TGCGCCAGCAGCCCGGATTCCCGGCAGGGGGTCCACGAGCAGTACTTC.

The genes are TRBV18 and TRBJ1-6, with 10 bases matching TRBD1. This CDR3 spans 16 amino acids. Germline lookup yields CDR1 KGHSH and CDR2 LQKENI. V dropped 3 bases and J dropped 6; count of bases not matched to a gene: 5. Written as DNA, the CDR3 is TGTGCCAGCTCACCGGGTAGGACAGGGGGTAATTCACCCCTCCACTTT. Translated, it gives CASSPGRTGGNSPLHF.

The V gene is TRBV5-1, the J gene TRBJ1-2; 10 bases align to TRBD1. V lost 5 bases, J lost 4 bases, and 8 bases stayed unmatched. This CDR3 is 15 amino acids long. Germline CDR1 and CDR2: SGHRS and YFSETQ. CDR3 nucleotide sequence: TGCGCCAGCAGGCCCGGGACAGGGGTGGGCTATGGCTACACCTTC. Translation: CASRPGTGVGYGYTF.

J is TRBJ1-2 and V is TRBV7-2; D is unclear. CDR1 and CDR2 (germline): SGHTA, FQGNSA. This CDR3 comprises 13 residues. Trimming stripped 6 bases from V and 8 bases from J, with 16 bases between. The CDR3 nucleotides read TGTGCCAGCAGAGCTTTTGTACAGTCGGGCTACACCTTC. It yields the protein CASRAFVQSGYTF.

The chain employs TRBV30 and TRBJ1-2; D remains unclear. Germline CDR1 GTSNPN, CDR2 SVGIG (reference sequence). There are 11 residues in the CDR3. V lost 0 bases and J 10 bases, leaving 9 bases between the germline ends. In DNA form, the CDR3 reads TGTGCCTGGAGTGTAGGAGGGTACTACACCTTC. Its translation: CAWSVGGYYTF.

The V call is TRBV6-1, the J call TRBJ1-5, with D perhaps TRBD1 (5 bases). V was pared by 4 bases and J by 5 bases, with 21 bases between. Looked up from germline, CDR1 is MNHNS and CDR2 is SASEGT. The CDR3 covers 17 residues. The CDR3 region is CASSAGYRSGTDQPQHF. In nucleotides, the CDR3 is TGTGCCAGCAGTGCCGGTTACAGGTCCGGGACCGATCAGCCCCAGCATTTT.

The chain recombines TRBV27 with TRBJ2-5, with D possibly TRBD2 on 7 matching bases. The CDR3 length is 11 residues. CDR1 is MNHEY, CDR2 SMNVEV, per germline (reference sequence). The V end lost 8 bases, the J end lost 14 bases, and 18 bases lay between the germline ends. Here the CDR3 reads CASRSGGRSYF. For the CDR3, the DNA is TGTGCCAGCCGTTCGGGGGGCAGATCATACTTC.

The chain combines TRBV28 with TRBJ2-7, with D possibly matching TRBD1 (5 bases). Looked up from germline, CDR1 is MDHEN and CDR2 is SYDVKM. This CDR3 spans 14 amino acids. V lost 6 bases and J 0 bases, leaving 12 bases between the germline ends. The CDR3 sequence is CASSLPDISYEQYF. CDR3 sequence (DNA): TGTGCCAGCAGCCTCCCGGACATCTCCTACGAGCAGTACTTC.

V usage is TRBV7-9 and J usage is TRBJ1-4; D is perhaps TRBD1 (5 bases). The V gene lost 3 bases and the J gene lost 7 bases, with 15 bases spanning the gap. The CDR3 length is 15 residues. Germline-derived CDR1 and CDR2 are SEHNR and FQNEAQ (reference sequence). Here the CDR3 DNA reads TGTGCCAGCAGCTTTGGTCAGGGTAGGAGTGAAAAACTGTTTTTT. Translating it yields CASSFGQGRSEKLFF.

The chain joins TRBV27 to TRBJ2-4; D is tentatively TRBD1 or TRBD2 (5 bases each). V lost 5 bases and J 8 bases, leaving 16 bases between the germline ends. The CDR3 is 14 amino acids. Germline values: CDR1 MNHEY, CDR2 SMNVEV (reference sequence). CDR3 nucleotides: TGTGCCAGCAGTCCCCTCTGGGGGAGAGACATTCAGTACTTC. It translates to CASSPLWGRDIQYF.

For this clone: This sample also contains other DNA sequences that code for the same CDR3. The chain uses TRBV7-9 and TRBJ2-7; D gene uncertain. The CDR3 runs 13 residues. From germline, CDR1 is SEHNR and CDR2 FQNEAQ (reference sequence). With 0 bases removed from V and 0 bases from J, the gap between germline ends came to 3 bases. The DNA for the CDR3 is TGTGCCAGCAGCTTAGCGGGCTCCTACGAGCAGTACTTC. Translation: CASSLAGSYEQYF.

Only one count was recorded for this clone. V gene TRBV5-1 combines with J gene TRBJ2-6, with D tentatively TRBD1 or TRBD2 (6 bases each). Germline V gene sequence: CDR1 SGHRS, CDR2 YFSETQ. CDR3 length: 14 amino acids. V dropped 4 bases and J dropped 11 bases, with 16 bases sitting between them. For the CDR3, the DNA is TGCGCCAGCAGCCCCGAGGGGGGAAGGGACGTCCTGACTTTC. Protein product: CASSPEGGRDVLTF.

To note about this clone: This sample also contains other DNA sequences that code for the same CDR3. The gene calls are TRBV18 and TRBJ2-3, with D uncertain. V was shortened by 2 bases and J by 4 bases, with 4 bases between the two germline ends. The CDR3 has 12 residues. Germline CDR1 is KGHSH and CDR2 is LQKENI. CDR3 in DNA: TGTGCCAGCTCACCAACATCAGATACGCAGTATTTT. As protein: CASSPTSDTQYF.

The chain employs TRBV6-1 and TRBJ1-6; unclear D gene. V lost 4 bases to trimming and J lost 9 bases, with 16 bases between them. Germline V gene sequence: CDR1 MNHNS, CDR2 SASEGT. The CDR3 extends over 15 amino acids. CDR3 residues: CASSGPGVGGSPLHF. DNA of the CDR3: TGTGCCAGCAGTGGGCCGGGAGTCGGAGGTTCACCCCTCCACTTT.

The V and J genes are TRBV11-2 and TRBJ2-1; 9 positions agree with TRBD2. Germline CDR1 SGHAT, CDR2 FQNNGV. There are 16 residues in the CDR3. V lost 3 bases to trimming and J lost 15 bases; unmatched junction nucleotides: 18. The CDR3 nucleotides read TGTGCCAGCAGCTTGGGGGCCGGGACTAGCTTCGGATATGGGTTCTTC. Amino acids: CASSLGAGTSFGYGFF.

Regarding this clone: The same CDR3 can be traced to other DNA sequences in this sample. The V and J genes are TRBV5-1 and TRBJ2-4; D is possibly TRBD1 or TRBD2 (5 bases each). Germline V gene lookup returns CDR1 SGHRS and CDR2 YFSETQ. This CDR3 region has 14 residues. Trimming stripped 0 bases from V and 5 bases from J, with 9 bases between. The CDR3 DNA reads as TGCGCCAGCAGCTTGGGTGGGGGTCAAAACATTCAGTACTTC. Translation: CASSLGGGQNIQYF.

The chain uses TRBV5-4 and TRBJ2-1, with TRBD2 identical over 9 bases. CDR1 is SGHNT, CDR2 YYREEE, per germline (reference sequence). V trimming: 2 bases; J trimming: 3 bases; junction bases outside the gene matches: 3. This CDR3 comprises 15 residues. The CDR3 loop is CASSFSSGDYNEQFF. CDR3 sequence (DNA): TGTGCCAGCAGCTTCTCTAGCGGGGACTACAATGAGCAGTTCTTC.

J is TRBJ2-1 and V is TRBV5-1; 11 bases are a match to TRBD1. The germline gives CDR1 SGHRS, CDR2 YFSETQ. This CDR3 has 15 amino acids. Losses at the gene ends were 4 bases for V and 1 base for J; bases not matched to a gene: 1. The CDR3 DNA sequence: TGCGCCAGCAGCCGGGACAGGGGGTCCTACAATGAGCAGTTCTTC. As protein: CASSRDRGSYNEQFF.

The table lists this clone with a count of one. This chain connects TRBV21-1 to TRBJ2-7; TRBD2 reflects the table's D call only, with no check against the DNA. TRBV21-1 constitutes a pseudogene. This CDR3 is built from 16 residues. Written as DNA, the CDR3 is TGTGCCAGCAGCCCCCACTTGCGGGAGGGCCCCTACGAGCAGTACTTC. Residues: CASSPHLREGPYEQYF.